A selection of T cell receptor beta chains follows, all from one sample in a study of blood T cell repertoires in COVID-19. The protocol was immunoSEQ multiplex PCR, while the TCRdb copy is restricted to in-frame clones and leaves out a portion. The repertoire holds 250,000 to 350,000 clones, around 87% seen once, with about 2.2% in the top ten. The sample was peripheral blood. The receptors derive from a woman aged 30 to 39 who had recovered from COVID-19. CDR3s include the opening cysteine and the closing phenylalanine or tryptophan. Each record gives: clone size, CDR3 length, J gene, V gene, D gene, CDR3 protein, CDR3 DNA. The D gene is left open where the match is weak. Only part of the rows carry a size: once, few, many, or a class if the clone is expanded.

. 15 TRBJ2-1 TRBV5-1 TRBD2 CASSLGGLGANEQFF TGCGCCAGCAGCTTGGGGGGACTAGGGGCCAATGAGCAGTTCTTC
. 14 TRBJ2-5 TRBV11-2 . CASSFQAGTGTQYF TGTGCCAGCAGCTTCCAAGCGGGGACAGGGACCCAGTACTTC
. 16 TRBJ1-2 TRBV3-1/TRBV3-2 . CASSQFTSHYNYGYTF TGTGCCAGCAGCCAATTTACCTCCCACTATAACTATGGCTACACCTTC
. 20 TRBJ2-1 TRBV3-1/TRBV3-2 TRBD2 CASSQDRGAGGFGSYNEQFF TGTGCCAGCAGCCAAGATCGGGGAGCGGGGGGCTTCGGGTCCTACAATGAGCAGTTCTTC
. 15 TRBJ2-3 TRBV7-3 TRBD1 CASSPGGLSTDTQYF TGTGCCAGCAGCCCAGGGGGCCTAAGCACAGATACGCAGTATTTT
. 15 TRBJ2-1 TRBV4-1 TRBD2 CASSQLAGGHGEQFF TGCGCCAGCAGCCAACTAGCGGGGGGGCACGGTGAGCAGTTCTTC
. 12 TRBJ2-5 TRBV5-4 TRBD1 CASSYRGETQYF TGTGCCAGCAGTTACAGGGGGGAGACCCAGTACTTC
. 14 TRBJ1-4 TRBV24-1 . CATSESGYNEKLFF TGTGCCACCAGTGAATCGGGATATAATGAAAAACTGTTTTTT
. 15 TRBJ2-5 TRBV9 TRBD1 CASSVIGTGMETQYF TGTGCCAGCAGCGTAATTGGGACAGGGATGGAGACCCAGTACTTC
. 13 TRBJ2-5 TRBV5-1 . CASSLVRYETQYF TGCGCCAGCAGCCTCGTGAGGTATGAGACCCAGTACTTC
once 13 TRBJ2-1 TRBV29-1 . CSVALDSYNEQFF TGCAGCGTAGCACTCGACAGCTACAATGAGCAGTTCTTC
. 15 TRBJ1-5 TRBV10-2 . CASSEGQGSNQPQHF TGCGCCAGCAGTGAAGGGCAGGGAAGCAATCAGCCCCAGCATTTT
. 15 TRBJ1-1 TRBV9 . CASSVSGTTNTEAFF TGTGCCAGCAGCGTCTCCGGGACAACGAACACTGAAGCTTTCTTT
. 13 TRBJ2-1 TRBV7-3 . CASSSSSYNEQFF TGTGCCAGCAGCTCGTCCAGTTACAATGAGCAGTTCTTC
. 16 TRBJ2-4 TRBV7-2 TRBD1 CASSPGTGLTKNIQYF TGTGCCAGCAGCCCGGGGACAGGGTTAACCAAAAACATTCAGTACTTC
. 13 TRBJ2-3 TRBV7-9 . CASSHGTTDTQYF TGTGCCAGCAGCCACGGGACAACCGATACGCAGTATTTT
. 13 TRBJ2-7 TRBV5-4 . CASSLKRDYEQYF TGTGCCAGCAGCTTAAAACGGGATTACGAGCAGTACTTC
. 15 TRBJ2-3 TRBV4-1 . CASSHPGTSTDTQYF TGCGCCAGCAGCCATCCCGGGACTAGCACAGATACGCAGTATTTT
. 12 TRBJ2-7 TRBV6-1 . CASSEPGREQYF TGTGCCAGCAGTGAACCAGGGCGCGAGCAGTACTTC
. 16 TRBJ2-3 TRBV18 TRBD2 CASSPFSGRGTDTQYF TGTGCCAGCTCACCGTTTAGCGGGAGGGGTACAGATACGCAGTATTTT
. 13 TRBJ2-2 TRBV2 TRBD2 CASGLVRAGELFF TGTGCCAGTGGACTAGTTAGAGCCGGGGAGCTGTTTTTT
. 16 TRBJ2-4 TRBV5-6 . CASSLDRGAAKNIQYF TGTGCCAGCAGCTTGGACCGGGGGGCAGCCAAAAACATTCAGTACTTC
once 15 TRBJ1-5 TRBV6-4 . CASSQSGSPNQPQHF TGTGCCAGCAGCCAGAGCGGCAGCCCCAATCAGCCCCAGCATTTT
. 14 TRBJ2-1 TRBV29-1 . CSVVVPVAVNEQFF TGCAGCGTTGTGGTCCCGGTAGCGGTTAATGAGCAGTTCTTC
. 16 TRBJ2-3 TRBV6-2/TRBV6-3 . CASSDATSGGTDTQYF TGTGCCAGCAGCGACGCGACCTCGGGAGGCACAGATACGCAGTATTTT